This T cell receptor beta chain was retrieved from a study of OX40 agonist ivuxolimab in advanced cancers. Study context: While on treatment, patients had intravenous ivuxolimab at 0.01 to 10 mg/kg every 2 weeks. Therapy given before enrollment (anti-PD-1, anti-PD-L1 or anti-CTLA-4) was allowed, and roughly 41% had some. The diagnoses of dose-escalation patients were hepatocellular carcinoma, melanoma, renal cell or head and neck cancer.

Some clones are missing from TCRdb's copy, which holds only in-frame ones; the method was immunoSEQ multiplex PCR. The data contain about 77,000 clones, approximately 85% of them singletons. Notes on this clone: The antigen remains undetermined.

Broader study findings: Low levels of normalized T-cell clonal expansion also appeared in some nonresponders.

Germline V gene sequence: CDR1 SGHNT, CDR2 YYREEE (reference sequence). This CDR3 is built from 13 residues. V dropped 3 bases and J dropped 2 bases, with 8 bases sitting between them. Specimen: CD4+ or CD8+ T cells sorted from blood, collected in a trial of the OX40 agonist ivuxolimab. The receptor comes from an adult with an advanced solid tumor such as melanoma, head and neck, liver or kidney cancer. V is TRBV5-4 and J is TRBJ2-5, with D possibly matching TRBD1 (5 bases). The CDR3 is CASSSRTQETQYF. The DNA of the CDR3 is TGTGCCAGCAGCTCTCGGACACAAGAGACCCAGTACTTC. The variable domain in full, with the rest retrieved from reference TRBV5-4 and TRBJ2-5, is ETGVTQSPTHLIKTRGQQVTLRCSSQSGHNTVSWYQQALGQGPQFIFQYYREEENGRGNFPPRFSGLQFPNYSSELNVNALELDDSALYLCASSSRTQETQYFGPGTRLLVL.